These T cell receptor beta chains were read from a single sample in a study of blood T cell repertoires in COVID-19. The data were produced by immunoSEQ multiplex PCR, yet TCRdb's version contains in-frame clones alone and is incomplete. The sample has about 320,000 clones; just over 85% are singletons. Material for sequencing was PBMCs or T cells enriched from blood (not recorded which). These TCRs come from a young woman who had recovered from COVID-19. The CDR3 runs from the conserved cysteine through the conserved F or W. A D gene is named only where the DNA matches it firmly. Rows may omit the clone size; those that give it use once, few, many or a size class.

>NA|NA|TRBV5-1|TRBJ2-1
TGCGCCAGCAGCTTTAGACAGGCCCAGAATGAGCAGTTCTTC
CASSFRQAQNEQFF
>TRBD1|NA|TRBV18|TRBJ1-3
TGTGCCAGCTCACCGCTGACAGGGGGGAGCTCTGGAAACACCATATATTTT
CASSPLTGGSSGNTIYF
>TRBD2|NA|TRBV6-6|TRBJ2-2
TGTGCCAGCAGTCGCGGGACTAGCGGGAGTTGGGGGGCCGGGGAGCTGTTTTTT
CASSRGTSGSWGAGELFF
>NA|NA|TRBV2|TRBJ1-2
TGTGCCAGCAGAGAGTCAAGTAGTAGATTAAAGGGCTACACCTTC
CASRESSSRLKGYTF
>TRBD1|NA|TRBV28|TRBJ2-7
TGTGCCAGCAGTTTACATATTGTGGACAGGGACTACGAGCAGTACTTC
CASSLHIVDRDYEQYF
>NA|NA|TRBV6-5|TRBJ1-1
TGTGCCAGCATGTTGGACCAGACTAATCGACTGGGAGCTTTCTTT
CASMLDQTNRLGAFF
>NA|NA|TRBV7-9|TRBJ1-2
TGTGCCAGCAGCCCACAGGAAACCTTCTATGGCTACACCTTC
CASSPQETFYGYTF
>NA|NA|TRBV5-1|TRBJ1-1
TGCGCCAGCAGCTTCGGAGGACGGACTGAAGCTTTCTTT
CASSFGGRTEAFF
>NA|NA|TRBV12-3/TRBV12-4|TRBJ2-5
TGTGCCAGCAGTTTAGACGCGGAGGAGACCCAGTACTTC
CASSLDAEETQYF
>NA|NA|TRBV30|TRBJ1-1
TGTGCCTGGAGCAAGACAGGAATGAACACTGAAGCTTTCTTT
CAWSKTGMNTEAFF
>TRBD2|NA|TRBV6-1|TRBJ2-7
TGTGCCAGCAGTGATGGGACTAGAAGGGCAGGCGAGCAGTACTTC
CASSDGTRRAGEQYF
>TRBD1|NA|TRBV18|TRBJ2-5
TGTGCCAGCGGAACAGGGGGCGGTGAGACCCAGTACTTC
CASGTGGGETQYF
>TRBD2|NA|TRBV9|TRBJ2-5
TGTGCCAGCAGCTCGAGAAGCGGGGGGGCGGAGACCCAGTACTTC
CASSSRSGGAETQYF
>TRBD1|NA|TRBV3-1/TRBV3-2|TRBJ1-1
TGTGCCAGCAGCCAGGGACAGGGTTGGACTGAAGCTTTCTTT
CASSQGQGWTEAFF
>NA|once|TRBV14|TRBJ1-1
TGTGCCAGCAGCCAAGAAAGAGGGGGGGTGAACACTGAAGCTTTCTTT
CASSQERGGVNTEAFF
>NA|NA|TRBV30|TRBJ1-2
TGTGCCTGGAGTGTTGGGGGGTATGGCTACACCTTC
CAWSVGGYGYTF
>TRBD2|NA|TRBV7-9|TRBJ2-7
TGTGCCAGCAGCTTTAGCGGGAGAGGTTACGAGCAGTACTTC
CASSFSGRGYEQYF
>NA|few|TRBV7-2|TRBJ1-2
TGTGCCAGCAGCTCAACTTACAGGGCCAGTGGCTACACCTTC
CASSSTYRASGYTF
>NA|NA|TRBV19|TRBJ2-3
TGTGCCAGTAGTCCCCCCTGGAGTGTATGGAGAGGAAGCGTTCGGGTAGATACGCAGTATTTT
CASSPPWSVWRGSVRVDTQYF
>TRBD2|few|TRBV5-4|TRBJ2-5
TGTGCCAGCAGCTCGAGACTAGCGGGGGAAGAGACCCAGTACTTC
CASSSRLAGEETQYF
>TRBD1|NA|TRBV29-1|TRBJ2-7
TGCAGCGTTGGAGACAGGGGGCGCGAGCAGTACTTC
CSVGDRGREQYF
>TRBD1|NA|TRBV3-1/TRBV3-2|TRBJ1-1
TGTGCCAGCAGCCAGGTTCTAGGACAGGGTTGGGACACTGAAGCTTTCTTT
CASSQVLGQGWDTEAFF
>TRBD2|NA|TRBV9|TRBJ2-5
TGTGCCAGCAGCGTAGTACGGAGCGGGGGCCAAGAGACCCAGTACTTC
CASSVVRSGGQETQYF
>NA|once|TRBV6-5|TRBJ1-3
TGTGCCAGCAGACGTCACAGGGAGTCTGGAAACACCATATATTTT
CASRRHRESGNTIYF
>NA|NA|TRBV30|TRBJ1-4
TGTGCCTTGGGCAGGGTAGAAGAAAAACTGTTTTTT
CALGRVEEKLFF
>NA|NA|TRBV4-1|TRBJ1-3
TGCGCCAGCAGCCCTGGAGGCCGTATCTCTGGAAACACCATATATTTT
CASSPGGRISGNTIYF
>NA|NA|TRBV14|TRBJ1-4
TGTGCCAGCAATCGGGACAACTATGAAAAACTGTTTTTT
CASNRDNYEKLFF
>TRBD1|NA|TRBV4-1|TRBJ2-2
TGCGCCAGCAGCCAAGTGGAAAGGGGGCACACCGGGGAGCTGTTTTTT
CASSQVERGHTGELFF
>TRBD1|NA|TRBV5-1|TRBJ1-5
TGCGCCAGCAGCCCGGGGTTAGGGGGCGCCGATCAGCCCCAGCATTTT
CASSPGLGGADQPQHF
>TRBD1|NA|TRBV3-1/TRBV3-2|TRBJ1-1
TGTGCCAGCAGCCAGGATCCGGGACAGACGAACACTGAAGCTTTCTTT
CASSQDPGQTNTEAFF
>NA|once|TRBV18|TRBJ1-1
TGTGCCAGCTCACGTCAGGGGCCTGAACAAGAAGCTTTCTTT
CASSRQGPEQEAFF
>NA|NA|TRBV6-5|TRBJ2-1
TGTGCCACGAGACGGGTGGAGTACAATGAGCAGTTCTTC
CATRRVEYNEQFF
>TRBD2|NA|TRBV7-6|TRBJ2-3
TGTGCCAGCAGCTACGGAGCGGGGGGAAGCACAGATACGCAGTATTTT
CASSYGAGGSTDTQYF
>NA|NA|TRBV19|TRBJ1-3
TGTGCCAGTACCCCAGGGTACGGCGACACCATATATTTT
CASTPGYGDTIYF
>NA|NA|TRBV9|TRBJ2-3
TGTGCCAGCAGCGTAGCCTCCAACAGGGGCACAGATACGCAGTATTTT
CASSVASNRGTDTQYF
>NA|NA|TRBV5-1|TRBJ2-7
TGCGCCAGCCGGTGGGGGGGCTCCCGTCAGGACGAGCAGTACTTC
CASRWGGSRQDEQYF
>NA|NA|TRBV7-9|TRBJ2-3
TGTGCCAGCAGCTTAAGGCGATTAACGGGGTGGGCAGATACGCAGTATTTT
CASSLRRLTGWADTQYF
>NA|NA|TRBV3-1/TRBV3-2|TRBJ1-4
TGTGCCAGCAGCCACGGACAGATGGATGAAAAACTGTTTTTT
CASSHGQMDEKLFF
>TRBD1|NA|TRBV2|TRBJ1-6
TGTGCCAGCAGGGAGGACAGGGGGCATAATTCACCCCTCCACTTT
CASREDRGHNSPLHF
>NA|NA|TRBV9|TRBJ1-4
TGTGCCAGCAGCGTAGAGGAGGGGTTGGCAACTAATGAAAAACTGTTTTTT
CASSVEEGLATNEKLFF
>TRBD1|NA|TRBV2|TRBJ2-7
TGTGCCAGCAGCGGGACAGGGGGTGCCGCCGAGCAGTACTTC
CASSGTGGAAEQYF